The next 15 T cell receptor beta chains were all read from a single sample in a study of blood T cell repertoires in COVID-19 (dated by TCRdb to 2020 to 2021). The library was prepared using the immunoSEQ multiplex PCR assay. Not all clones reach the TCRdb copy of this immuneACCESS table, which keeps in-frame sequences only. Checked studies attribute under half of the gap to unresolved V genes and leave the rest unexplained. The sample table lists about 330,000 clones, around 87% of them with a count of one. The ten largest clones represent about 5.2% of the sample. The specimen was PBMCs or T cells enriched from blood (not recorded which). All receptors come from a woman aged 30 to 39 who had recovered from COVID-19.

The V call is TRBV4-2, the J call TRBJ2-1, with D possibly being TRBD2 (7 bases). Trimming took 0 bases from V and 9 from J, leaving 15 bases between them. Germline V gives CDR1 LGHNA, CDR2 YNFKEQ. The CDR3 spans 15 residues. CDR3 amino acids: CASSQEGGPGFEQFF. Here the CDR3 DNA reads TGTGCCAGCAGCCAAGAGGGGGGGCCTGGCTTTGAGCAGTTCTTC.

The CDR3 spells CASSQVLQGNGYTF. CDR3 nucleotide sequence: TGTGCCAGCAGCCAAGTGTTACAGGGGAATGGCTACACCTTC. This chain links TRBV3-1 (or the pseudogene TRBV3-2) with TRBJ1-2; 7 bases fit TRBD1. The CDR3 has 14 residues. Trimming at V came to 1 base and at J to 6 bases, leaving 5 bases not matched to a gene. Germline CDR1 reads LGHDT; CDR2 reads YNNKEL (reference sequence).

The CDR3 coding sequence is TGCGCCAGCAGCTTGGGGGGCTCAGGGACCTACAATGAGCAGTTCTTC. Residues: CASSLGGSGTYNEQFF. This chain uses TRBV5-1 with TRBJ2-1, with D possibly being TRBD1 (5 bases). The CDR3 loop spans 16 amino acids. CDR1 is SGHRS, CDR2 YFSETQ, per germline. V gave up 0 bases and J gave up 2 bases, with 12 bases separating them.

The chain employs TRBV5-1 and TRBJ1-5; TRBD1 matches at 7 bases. CDR3 length: 15 amino acids. CDR1 and CDR2 (germline): SGHRS, YFSETQ. V lost 4 bases to trimming and J lost 3 bases; unmatched junction nucleotides: 7. This CDR3 is CASSAGDRDNQPQHF. For the CDR3, the DNA is TGCGCCAGCAGCGCGGGCGACAGGGACAATCAGCCCCAGCATTTT. Filled out from reference TRBV5-1 and TRBJ1-5, the complete variable domain reads KAGVTQTPRYLIKTRGQQVTLSCSPISGHRSVSWYQQTPGQGLQFLFEYFSETQRNKGNFPGRFSGRQFSNSRSEMNVSTLELGDSALYLCASSAGDRDNQPQHFGDGTRLSIL.

The chain links TRBV7-9 to TRBJ2-3; 7 nucleotides line up with TRBD1. The germline V gene has CDR1 SEHNR and CDR2 FQNEAQ (reference sequence). V trimming: 5 bases; J trimming: 6 bases; junction bases outside the gene matches: 11. This CDR3 has 15 amino acids. CDR3 protein: CASSPSTGTGDTQYF. The DNA of the CDR3 is TGTGCCAGCAGCCCATCGACAGGGACGGGGGATACGCAGTATTTT.

The rearrangement joins TRBV6-5 to TRBJ1-1; a weak D match, TRBD1 (5 bases). The germline V gene encodes CDR1 MNHEY and CDR2 SVGAGI. Trimming cost V 4 bases and J 8 bases, with 14 bases left between them. The CDR3 has 13 amino acids. The CDR3 nucleotides are TGTGCCAGCAGTTTTTCGGCGGGGCCCGAAGCTTTCTTT. It is translated as CASSFSAGPEAFF.

This chain uses TRBV28 with TRBJ2-7, with D tentatively TRBD1 (5 bases). Germline-derived CDR1 and CDR2 are MDHEN and SYDVKM. The CDR3 consists of 16 residues. Trimming removed 6 bases at V and 7 bases at J, with 25 bases between. The CDR3 DNA sequence: TGTGCCAGCAGCTCAATGGACGGTGGGGCGCATGGAGAGCAGTACTTC. It encodes CASSSMDGGAHGEQYF.

V and J are TRBV30 and TRBJ2-7; 8 bases are shared with TRBD1. V shed 1 base and J 3 bases; nucleotides not matched to a gene: 5. The germline V gene has CDR1 GTSNPN and CDR2 SVGIG (reference sequence). The CDR3 is made up of 14 amino acids. The CDR3 bases are TGTGCCTGGAGTGGCCCGGGACAGGTCTACGAGCAGTACTTC. This encodes CAWSGPGQVYEQYF.

This clone came up a few times. The rearrangement joins TRBV13 to TRBJ1-3; TRBD1 might be the D (5 bases). Germline V CDR1 and CDR2: PRHDT, FYEKMQ (reference sequence). The CDR3 is 19 residues long. V was trimmed by 1 base and J by 0 bases, leaving 19 bases between them. CDR3 loop: CASSLVSQGLGISGNTIYF. In nucleotides, the CDR3 is TGTGCCAGCAGCTTAGTAAGTCAGGGACTCGGCATCTCTGGAAACACCATATATTTT.

The chain uses TRBV5-1 and TRBJ1-2, with 10 bases that match TRBD1. This CDR3 has 15 residues. Germline assignment: CDR1 SGHRS and CDR2 YFSETQ. V was clipped by 2 bases and J by 5 bases; unmatched bases: 6. CDR3 loop: CASSFPGQGWYGYTF. The CDR3 DNA reads TGCGCCAGCAGCTTTCCGGGACAGGGGTGGTATGGCTACACCTTC.

The CDR3: CASSLHRGTNEKLFF. The CDR3 nucleotides read TGTGCCAGCAGCCTACACAGGGGAACTAATGAAAAACTGTTTTTT. V gene TRBV7-9 combines with J gene TRBJ1-4, with TRBD1 identical over 7 bases. V lost 5 bases and J lost 1; bases outside the gene matches: 4. The CDR3 spans 15 residues. Germline V gene data show CDR1 as SEHNR and CDR2 as FQNEAQ (reference sequence).

V usage is TRBV11-2 and J usage is TRBJ2-1; D perhaps matches TRBD2 (5 bases). Germline values: CDR1 SGHAT, CDR2 FQNNGV. V lost 1 base and J lost 13, with 20 bases in between. The CDR3 runs 15 residues. The CDR3 spells CASSLGSGWLARQFF. The CDR3 nucleotides are TGTGCCAGCAGCTTAGGGTCTGGTTGGCTAGCACGTCAGTTCTTC.

V is TRBV2 and J is TRBJ1-4; D is uncertain. The germline V and J ends were trimmed by 6 bases and 3 bases, with 14 bases remaining between them. From germline, CDR1 is SNHLY and CDR2 FYNNEI. CDR3 size: 15 residues. CDR3 loop: CASREPGYSNEKLFF. DNA for the CDR3: TGTGCCAGCAGAGAACCGGGATACTCTAATGAAAAACTGTTTTTT.

The J gene is TRBJ1-4, the V gene TRBV27; no definite D call. Per germline, CDR1 MNHEY and CDR2 SMNVEV (reference sequence). This CDR3 is 17 amino acids long. Trimming cost V 1 base and J 2 bases, with 14 bases left between them. The CDR3 DNA follows: TGTGCCAGCAGTTTATACGGGAGTGGTGTCACTAATGAAAAACTGTTTTTT. This encodes CASSLYGSGVTNEKLFF.

The rearrangement joins TRBV9 to TRBJ2-2; D is ambiguous. V lost 0 bases and J 0 bases, leaving 6 bases between the germline ends. Germline lookup yields CDR1 SGDLS and CDR2 YYNGEE. The CDR3 has 15 residues. CDR3 residues: CASSVGQANTGELFF. The CDR3 DNA sequence: TGTGCCAGCAGCGTAGGACAAGCGAACACCGGGGAGCTGTTTTTT.